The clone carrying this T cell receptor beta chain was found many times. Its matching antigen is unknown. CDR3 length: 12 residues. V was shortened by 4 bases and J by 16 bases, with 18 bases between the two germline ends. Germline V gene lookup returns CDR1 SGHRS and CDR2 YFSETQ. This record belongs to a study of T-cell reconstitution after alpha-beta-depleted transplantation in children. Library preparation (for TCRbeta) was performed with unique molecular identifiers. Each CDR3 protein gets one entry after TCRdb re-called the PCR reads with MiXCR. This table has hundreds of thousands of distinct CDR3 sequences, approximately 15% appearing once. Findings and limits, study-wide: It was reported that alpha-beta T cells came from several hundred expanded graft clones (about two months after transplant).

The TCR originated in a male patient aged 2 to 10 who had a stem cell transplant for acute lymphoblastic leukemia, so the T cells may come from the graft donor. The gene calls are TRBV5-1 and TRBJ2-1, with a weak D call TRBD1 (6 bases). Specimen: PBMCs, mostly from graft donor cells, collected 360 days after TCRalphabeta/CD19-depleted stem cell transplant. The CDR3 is CASSVTGWGKFF. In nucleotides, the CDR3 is TGCGCCAGCAGCGTTACAGGGTGGGGGAAATTCTTC.